Presented here are 26 T cell receptor beta chains from one specimen sequenced in a study of OX40 agonist ivuxolimab in advanced cancers. The library was prepared using the immunoSEQ multiplex PCR assay. In TCRdb, the immuneACCESS table is reduced to in-frame sequences with V and J assigned. These tables do not hold every clone; where another copy was compared, an unresolved V gene accounts for under half, and the others remain unexplained. This sample gives around 69,000 clones in total; 89% of them show up just once. Over 3% of the sample belongs to the ten largest clones. Sequenced material: CD4+ or CD8+ T cells sorted from blood, taken in a trial of the OX40 agonist ivuxolimab. Every receptor here comes from an adult with an advanced solid tumor such as melanoma, head and neck, liver or kidney cancer.

This clone was seen more than once but under ten times. The chain is built from TRBV2 and TRBJ2-7; 9 bases are a match to TRBD1. Germline trimming cut 4 bases from V and 4 bases from J; bases unmatched to any gene: 8. CDR3 length equals 15 residues. From germline, CDR1 is SNHLY and CDR2 FYNNEI. The CDR3 DNA sequence: TGTGCCAGCAGTGCCCCCGGGACAGGGATGTACGAGCAGTACTTC. Its translation: CASSAPGTGMYEQYF.

V gene TRBV6-1 combines with J gene TRBJ2-5; 10 bases match TRBD1. The CDR3 is 16 amino acids. The germline gives CDR1 MNHNS, CDR2 SASEGT. V shed 2 bases, J shed 4 bases, and the junction held 7 bases outside the gene matches. The CDR3 reads CASSEQDRGVGETQYF. The CDR3, as DNA: TGTGCCAGCAGTGAACAGGACAGGGGGGTAGGAGAGACCCAGTACTTC.

The gene calls are TRBV28 and TRBJ2-7; 8 positions match TRBD1. V trimming: 6 bases; J trimming: 1 base; junction bases outside the gene matches: 5. CDR3 length equals 14 residues. From germline, CDR1 is MDHEN and CDR2 SYDVKM. The CDR3 is CASRGQGASYEQYF. DNA of the CDR3: TGTGCCAGCAGAGGACAGGGCGCGTCCTACGAGCAGTACTTC.

This sequence joins TRBV18 and TRBJ2-2, with TRBD2 matching 12 bases. Germline V gives CDR1 KGHSH, CDR2 LQKENI. This CDR3 contains 17 residues. V lost 2 bases and J lost 5; bases outside the gene matches: 6. The DNA of the CDR3 is TGTGCCAGCTCACCAGCTAGCGGGAGGGCAAGTACCGGGGAGCTGTTTTTT. Translation: CASSPASGRASTGELFF.

This chain links TRBV29-1 with TRBJ1-1, with TRBD1 as a possible D gene (5 bases). V dropped 6 bases and J dropped 4 bases, with 15 bases sitting between them. The CDR3 has 13 amino acids. The germline gives CDR1 SQVTM, CDR2 ANQGSEA. CDR3 region: CSVDRQPFTEAFF. The DNA of the CDR3 is TGCAGCGTAGACCGACAGCCCTTCACTGAAGCTTTCTTT.

This clone was seen a few times. V and J are TRBV25-1 and TRBJ1-1, with D maybe TRBD1 (6 bases). V lost 10 bases to trimming and J lost 4 bases, with 16 bases between them. The CDR3 length is 13 residues. CDR1 is MGHDK and CDR2 is SYGVNS in the germline V gene. CDR3 coding DNA: TGTGCCACCTCAACTTGGGACATCACTGAAGCTTTCTTT. Translation: CATSTWDITEAFF.

This chain uses TRBV6-1 with TRBJ2-3, with 7 bases lining up with TRBD2. The CDR3 consists of 14 residues. The V and J ends lost 7 bases and 5 bases, in that order; junction bases with no gene match: 9. Germline V gene data show CDR1 as MNHNS and CDR2 as SASEGT. The CDR3 coding sequence is TGTGCCAGCACCACGGGGGGAAGGAAAGATACGCAGTATTTT. It encodes CASTTGGRKDTQYF.

The chain uses TRBV30 and TRBJ1-1; unclear D gene. The germline gives CDR1 GTSNPN, CDR2 SVGIG (reference sequence). V was clipped by 1 base and J by 1 base, with 13 bases between them. The CDR3 sequence is 15 residues long. The CDR3 coding sequence is TGTGCCTGGAGTGATGACGGAGGAAGGAACACTGAAGCTTTCTTT. The encoded protein is CAWSDDGGRNTEAFF. Variable domain in full (rest from reference TRBV30 and TRBJ1-1): SQTIHQWPATLVQPVGSPLSLECTVEGTSNPNLYWYRQAAGRGLQLLFYSVGIGQISSEVPQNLSASRPQDRQFILSSKKLLLSDSGFYLCAWSDDGGRNTEAFFGQGTRLTVV.

The chain couples TRBV19 to TRBJ1-1, with D hard to call. Germline CDR1 is LNHDA and CDR2 is SQIVND (reference sequence). The CDR3 extends over 13 amino acids. Trimming took off 2 bases at V and 2 bases at J, with 6 bases between the two ends. The CDR3 spells CASSIPRNTEAFF. CDR3 coding DNA: TGTGCCAGTAGTATACCGCGAAACACTGAAGCTTTCTTT.

The rearrangement links TRBV11-2 to TRBJ1-2, with D possibly TRBD1 on 6 matching bases. The CDR3 spans 14 residues. Germline CDR1 and CDR2: SGHAT and FQNNGV. The ends were cut back, 2 bases at V and 12 bases at J, with 19 bases in the middle. The CDR3 here is CASSLISGVDSHTF. DNA for the CDR3: TGTGCCAGCAGCTTAATTAGTGGTGTGGACAGCCACACCTTC.

The chain joins TRBV28 to TRBJ1-5, with 9 bases matching TRBD1. The CDR3 totals 16 residues. Per germline, CDR1 MDHEN and CDR2 SYDVKM. V trimming: 7 bases; J trimming: 5 bases; junction bases outside the gene matches: 12. Here the CDR3 DNA reads TGTGCCAGCAATCCCCAAGGGACAGGGATCCATCAGCCCCAGCATTTT. Residues: CASNPQGTGIHQPQHF.

The V call is TRBV7-9, the J call TRBJ2-7; possibly TRBD1 for D (6 bases). Germline CDR1 is SEHNR and CDR2 is FQNEAQ (reference sequence). V was trimmed by 8 bases and J by 7 bases, leaving 18 bases between them. This CDR3 has 13 residues. The CDR3: CASGPLGAREQYF. The CDR3 DNA sequence: TGTGCCAGCGGGCCGTTGGGGGCGAGGGAGCAGTACTTC.

The rearrangement joins TRBV5-1 to TRBJ2-3; 8 nucleotides align to TRBD1. The germline V gene has CDR1 SGHRS and CDR2 YFSETQ. The CDR3 runs to 15 residues. Trimming took 4 bases from V and 7 from J; bases not matched to a gene: 11. The CDR3 coding sequence is TGCGCCAGCAGCCCGGATCCGGGACAGGATTATACGCAGTATTTT. As protein: CASSPDPGQDYTQYF. The variable domain in full, with the rest retrieved from reference TRBV5-1 and TRBJ2-3, is KAGVTQTPRYLIKTRGQQVTLSCSPISGHRSVSWYQQTPGQGLQFLFEYFSETQRNKGNFPGRFSGRQFSNSRSEMNVSTLELGDSALYLCASSPDPGQDYTQYFGPGTRLTVL.

V usage is TRBV5-6 and J usage is TRBJ1-3, with 7 bases identical to TRBD1. Germline CDR1 and CDR2: SGHDT and YYEEEE. The CDR3 is 14 residues long. V lost 4 bases, J lost 3 bases, and 4 bases stayed unmatched. CDR3 DNA sequence: TGTGCCAGCAGCACCCGGACAGGTGGAAACACCATATATTTT. Its translation is CASSTRTGGNTIYF. The variable domain in full, with the rest retrieved from reference TRBV5-6 and TRBJ1-3, is DAGVTQSPTHLIKTRGQQVTLRCSPKSGHDTVSWYQQALGQGPQFIFQYYEEEERQRGNFPDRFSGHQFPNYSSELNVNALLLGDSALYLCASSTRTGGNTIYFGEGSWLTVV.

This chain links TRBV30 with TRBJ2-5; D is possibly TRBD2 (6 bases). The CDR3 loop spans 14 amino acids. CDR1 and CDR2 from the germline V gene are GTSNPN and SVGIG (reference sequence). Trimming left V 3 bases short and J 4 bases short, with 15 bases between. CDR3 in amino acids: CAWSGSAGRETQYF. DNA of the CDR3: TGTGCCTGGAGCGGATCGGCGGGGAGAGAGACCCAGTACTTC. Filled out from reference TRBV30 and TRBJ2-5, the complete variable domain reads SQTIHQWPATLVQPVGSPLSLECTVEGTSNPNLYWYRQAAGRGLQLLFYSVGIGQISSEVPQNLSASRPQDRQFILSSKKLLLSDSGFYLCAWSGSAGRETQYFGPGTRLLVL.

This clone showed up just a few times. V is TRBV28 and J is TRBJ2-3; weak D call: TRBD2 (6 bases). V was cut by 5 bases and J by 2 bases, with 14 bases left in between. The CDR3 consists of 15 residues. From germline, CDR1 is MDHEN and CDR2 SYDVKM. CDR3 nucleotide sequence: TGTGCCAGCAGTCCGCCTAGCGCCCTCACAGATACGCAGTATTTT. Its protein product is CASSPPSALTDTQYF.

The chain combines TRBV29-1 with TRBJ2-3; D is undetermined. Trimming cost V 2 bases and J 4 bases, with 10 bases left between them. The CDR3 totals 13 residues. The germline V gene encodes CDR1 SQVTM and CDR2 ANQGSEA. The CDR3 here is CSVERQDPDTQYF. In nucleotides, the CDR3 is TGCAGCGTTGAAAGGCAGGACCCAGATACGCAGTATTTT.

The chain combines TRBV20-1 with TRBJ1-1; tentatively, D is TRBD1 (6 bases). CDR3 length: 10 residues. Germline V gene lookup returns CDR1 DFQATT and CDR2 SNEGSKA (reference sequence). V was shortened by 4 bases and J by 11 bases, with 11 bases between the two germline ends. The chain's CDR3 is CSATGAKAFF. DNA of the CDR3: TGCAGTGCTACGGGGGCCAAGGCTTTCTTT.

The chain carries TRBV7-3 and TRBJ1-1, with D tentatively TRBD1 (6 bases). The CDR3 loop spans 13 amino acids. Germline CDR1 reads SGHTA; CDR2 reads FQGTGA. Trimming removed 5 bases from V and 5 bases from J, with 12 bases in between. The CDR3 sequence is CASSTQGGTEAFF. CDR3 in DNA: TGTGCCAGCAGCACACAGGGCGGAACTGAAGCTTTCTTT.

The J gene is TRBJ2-2, the V gene TRBV7-9; TRBD2 matches at 7 bases. Germline CDR1 is SEHNR and CDR2 is FQNEAQ (reference sequence). J lost 0 bases, V lost 1 base, and 2 bases had no gene match. This CDR3 has 16 amino acids. As DNA, the CDR3 is TGTGCCAGCAGCTTAGAAAGCGGGACGAACACCGGGGAGCTGTTTTTT. Translated, it gives CASSLESGTNTGELFF.

This chain links TRBV7-3 with TRBJ2-1, with 10 bases that match TRBD1. Germline V gene sequence: CDR1 SGHTA, CDR2 FQGTGA. This CDR3 spans 18 amino acids. V trimming: 2 bases; J trimming: 4 bases; junction bases outside the gene matches: 11. CDR3 in amino acids: CASSLGTGVISTYNEQFF. In nucleotides, the CDR3 is TGTGCCAGCAGCTTAGGGACAGGGGTAATCTCTACTTACAATGAGCAGTTCTTC.

The chain couples TRBV2 to TRBJ2-5; no reliable D call. Trimming cost V 0 bases and J 4 bases, with 3 bases left between them. Germline values: CDR1 SNHLY, CDR2 FYNNEI. This CDR3 is 12 amino acids long. In DNA, the CDR3 is TGTGCCAGCAGTGAAGCGCGAGAGACCCAGTACTTC. It codes for CASSEARETQYF. The complete variable domain, with remaining parts taken from reference TRBV2 and TRBJ2-5, reads EPEVTQTPSHQVTQMGQEVILRCVPISNHLYFYWYRQILGQKVEFLVSFYNNEISEKSEIFDDQFSVERPDGSNFTLKIRSTKLEDSAMYFCASSEARETQYFGPGTRLLVL.

The rearrangement links TRBV10-3 to TRBJ2-1, with TRBD1 matching 9 bases. The V gene's germline CDR1 is ENHRY and CDR2 SYGVKD. Germline trimming cut 0 bases from V and 8 bases from J; bases unmatched to any gene: 5. The CDR3 totals 15 residues. This CDR3 is CAISESQDRGHEQFF. CDR3 DNA: TGTGCCATCAGTGAGTCACAGGACAGGGGACATGAGCAGTTCTTC.

The chain combines TRBV6-6 with TRBJ2-2, with D perhaps TRBD1 (5 bases). The CDR3 has 15 amino acids. CDR1 and CDR2 (germline): MNHNY, SVGAGI (reference sequence). Trimming stripped 0 bases from V and 4 bases from J, with 9 bases between. CDR3 loop: CASSYSTDLTGELFF. The CDR3 bases are TGTGCCAGCAGTTACTCGACAGACCTCACCGGGGAGCTGTTTTTT.

This sequence joins TRBV27 and TRBJ1-2; D call uncertain. The CDR3 is 15 residues long. Germline V gives CDR1 MNHEY, CDR2 SMNVEV (reference sequence). V was cut by 0 bases and J by 4 bases, with 12 bases left in between. The CDR3 DNA is TGTGCCAGCAGTTTATCGAAGAACAGTCCCTATGGCTACACCTTC. This translates into CASSLSKNSPYGYTF.

The V and J genes are TRBV7-2 and TRBJ2-7; D not resolved. V was pared by 2 bases and J by 2 bases, with 13 bases between. CDR3 length: 15 amino acids. The germline gives CDR1 SGHTA, CDR2 FQGNSA. The CDR3 DNA follows: TGTGCCAGCAGCTTAATGTCTGACATCCCCTACGAGCAGTACTTC. Residues: CASSLMSDIPYEQYF.